The rows below give T cell receptor beta chains drawn from one sample of a study of blood T cell repertoires in COVID-19. Here immunoSEQ multiplex PCR was the method, and the copy in TCRdb shows in-frame clones only, minus some. In the table there are about 240,000 clones, approximately 78% of which are singletons. The sample taken for sequencing was peripheral blood. These receptors were taken from a woman aged 60-75 years with active or convalescent COVID-19. Each CDR3 is given with its conserved first and last residue. The D gene is left open where the match is weak. Rows give clone size only sometimes, using once, few, many, or a class for an expanded clone.

CDR3aa: CASRPHRDRGYEQYF
CDR3nt: TGTGCCAGCAGGCCCCACCGGGACAGGGGGTACGAGCAGTACTTC
abundance: NA
d_gene: TRBD1
v_gene: TRBV2
j_gene: TRBJ2-7

CDR3aa: CATTTPAGNTEAFF
CDR3nt: TGTGCCACCACTACCCCGGCCGGAAACACTGAAGCTTTCTTT
abundance: once
d_gene: NA
v_gene: TRBV6-5
j_gene: TRBJ1-1

CDR3aa: CASRPRQGRSGANVLTF
CDR3nt: TGTGCCAGCCGCCCACGACAGGGTCGCTCTGGGGCCAACGTCCTGACTTTC
abundance: few
d_gene: TRBD1
v_gene: TRBV2
j_gene: TRBJ2-6

CDR3aa: CAISGQGLNTEAFF
CDR3nt: TGTGCCATCAGTGGACAGGGATTGAACACTGAAGCTTTCTTT
abundance: NA
d_gene: TRBD1
v_gene: TRBV10-3
j_gene: TRBJ1-1

CDR3aa: CASSPRGRGNIQYF
CDR3nt: TGTGCCAGCAGCCCTCGAGGCAGGGGGAACATTCAGTACTTC
abundance: NA
d_gene: TRBD1
v_gene: TRBV7-9
j_gene: TRBJ2-4

CDR3aa: CASSLGGLSRLHF
CDR3nt: TGTGCCAGCAGCTTAGGCGGCTTGTCAAGGCTCCACTTT
abundance: few
d_gene: NA
v_gene: TRBV7-2
j_gene: TRBJ1-6

CDR3aa: CASIAPGGYYGYTF
CDR3nt: TGTGCCAGCATCGCCCCAGGGGGCTACTATGGCTACACCTTC
abundance: few
d_gene: TRBD1
v_gene: TRBV6-5
j_gene: TRBJ1-2

CDR3aa: CASSYTGTGMYNEQFF
CDR3nt: TGTGCCAGCAGCTACACCGGGACTGGGATGTACAATGAGCAGTTCTTC
abundance: NA
d_gene: NA
v_gene: TRBV7-2
j_gene: TRBJ2-1

CDR3aa: CASSIRDRGPYEQYF
CDR3nt: TGTGCCAGCTCAATCCGGGACAGGGGGCCCTACGAGCAGTACTTC
abundance: few
d_gene: TRBD1
v_gene: TRBV18
j_gene: TRBJ2-7

CDR3aa: CASKVRTGTYQETQYF
CDR3nt: TGTGCCAGCAAGGTTAGGACAGGGACGTACCAAGAGACCCAGTACTTC
abundance: few
d_gene: TRBD1
v_gene: TRBV2
j_gene: TRBJ2-5

CDR3aa: CASTDRDYTGELFF
CDR3nt: TGTGCCAGCACCGACAGGGACTACACCGGGGAGCTGTTTTTT
abundance: NA
d_gene: NA
v_gene: TRBV6-5
j_gene: TRBJ2-2

CDR3aa: CASSLARLAGGLDTQYF
CDR3nt: TGTGCCAGCAGCTTGGCCCGGCTAGCGGGGGGGCTTGATACGCAGTATTTT
abundance: NA
d_gene: TRBD2
v_gene: TRBV5-6
j_gene: TRBJ2-3

CDR3aa: CAWTGSEGSPLHF
CDR3nt: TGTGCCTGGACCGGGTCCGAGGGTTCACCCCTCCACTTT
abundance: NA
d_gene: NA
v_gene: TRBV30
j_gene: TRBJ1-6

CDR3aa: CASSVSQGLGRYNEQFF
CDR3nt: TGTGCCAGCAGCGTTTCTCAGGGCCTTGGCCGATACAATGAGCAGTTCTTC
abundance: NA
d_gene: NA
v_gene: TRBV9
j_gene: TRBJ2-1

CDR3aa: CAWNGDRWDTEAFF
CDR3nt: TGTGCCTGGAATGGGGACAGGTGGGACACTGAAGCTTTCTTT
abundance: once
d_gene: TRBD1
v_gene: TRBV30
j_gene: TRBJ1-1

CDR3aa: CASTQGGGGTDTQYF
CDR3nt: TGTGCCAGCACCCAAGGGGGGGGCGGCACAGATACGCAGTATTTT
abundance: once
d_gene: NA
v_gene: TRBV7-8
j_gene: TRBJ2-3

CDR3aa: CASSLGRYNSPLHF
CDR3nt: TGTGCCAGCAGTTTAGGCAGGTATAATTCACCCCTCCACTTT
abundance: NA
d_gene: NA
v_gene: TRBV27
j_gene: TRBJ1-6

CDR3aa: CASSYSGGHMKTQYF
CDR3nt: TGTGCCAGCAGTTACAGCGGGGGGCACATGAAGACCCAGTACTTC
abundance: NA
d_gene: TRBD2
v_gene: TRBV6-6
j_gene: TRBJ2-5

CDR3aa: CASSQGTGYGYTF
CDR3nt: TGTGCCAGCAGCCAGGGGACAGGGTATGGCTACACCTTC
abundance: NA
d_gene: TRBD1
v_gene: TRBV7-9
j_gene: TRBJ1-2

CDR3aa: CASSPRGPLPPRTDTQYF
CDR3nt: TGTGCCAGCTCACCACGGGGGCCACTACCTCCTCGCACAGATACGCAGTATTTT
abundance: NA
d_gene: NA
v_gene: TRBV18
j_gene: TRBJ2-3

CDR3aa: CASSFSGPLYEQYF
CDR3nt: TGTGCCAGCAGTTTCTCAGGGCCCCTCTACGAGCAGTACTTC
abundance: NA
d_gene: NA
v_gene: TRBV27
j_gene: TRBJ2-7

CDR3aa: CASSESLRDSTEAFF
CDR3nt: TGCGCCAGCAGTGAGTCACTCCGGGACTCCACTGAAGCTTTCTTT
abundance: NA
d_gene: NA
v_gene: TRBV10-1
j_gene: TRBJ1-1

CDR3aa: CASSSRQGTEAFF
CDR3nt: TGTGCCAGCAGCTCCCGTCAGGGGACTGAAGCTTTCTTT
abundance: NA
d_gene: NA
v_gene: TRBV7-3
j_gene: TRBJ1-1

CDR3aa: CASCAFEELTEAFF
CDR3nt: TGTGCCAGCTGCGCTTTTGAGGAGCTCACTGAAGCTTTCTTT
abundance: NA
d_gene: NA
v_gene: TRBV18
j_gene: TRBJ1-1

CDR3aa: CASSDNRGGTTEAFF
CDR3nt: TGTGCCAGCTCAGATAACAGAGGGGGTACTACTGAAGCTTTCTTT
abundance: NA
d_gene: NA
v_gene: TRBV18
j_gene: TRBJ1-1

CDR3aa: CASSIGTGPYEQYF
CDR3nt: TGTGCCAGTAGTATTGGGACAGGGCCCTACGAGCAGTACTTC
abundance: NA
d_gene: TRBD1
v_gene: TRBV19
j_gene: TRBJ2-7

CDR3aa: CASSPREARSYGYTF
CDR3nt: TGTGCCAGCTCACCACGGGAGGCCAGGTCATATGGCTACACCTTC
abundance: NA
d_gene: NA
v_gene: TRBV18
j_gene: TRBJ1-2

CDR3aa: CASSQELAGGGYEQYF
CDR3nt: TGCGCCAGCAGCCAAGAGCTAGCGGGGGGCGGCTACGAGCAGTACTTC
abundance: NA
d_gene: TRBD2
v_gene: TRBV4-1
j_gene: TRBJ2-7

CDR3aa: CASSVEAGRSYNEQFF
CDR3nt: TGTGCCAGCAGCGTAGAGGCAGGGCGGAGCTACAATGAGCAGTTCTTC
abundance: NA
d_gene: NA
v_gene: TRBV9
j_gene: TRBJ2-1

CDR3aa: CASSGDRALPGTEAFF
CDR3nt: TGTGCCAGTAGTGGAGACAGGGCACTCCCGGGGACTGAAGCTTTCTTT
abundance: NA
d_gene: TRBD1
v_gene: TRBV19
j_gene: TRBJ1-1

CDR3aa: CASSLSGGGEQYF
CDR3nt: TGTGCCAGCAGCTTAAGCGGGGGAGGCGAGCAGTACTTC
abundance: NA
d_gene: TRBD2
v_gene: TRBV7-3
j_gene: TRBJ2-7

CDR3aa: CSASDKGPLLDEQFF
CDR3nt: TGCAGTGCTAGTGACAAGGGCCCCCTACTAGATGAGCAGTTCTTC
abundance: once
d_gene: NA
v_gene: TRBV20-1
j_gene: TRBJ2-1

CDR3aa: CASSLWTSGGGQKQFF
CDR3nt: TGTGCCAGCAGCCTATGGACTAGCGGGGGGGGTCAAAAGCAGTTCTTC
abundance: NA
d_gene: TRBD2
v_gene: TRBV7-2
j_gene: TRBJ2-1

CDR3aa: CASSRDRETQYF
CDR3nt: TGTGCCAGCAGCCGGGACAGAGAGACCCAGTACTTC
abundance: NA
d_gene: TRBD1
v_gene: TRBV14
j_gene: TRBJ2-5

CDR3aa: CASSPTERAYNEQFF
CDR3nt: TGTGCCAGCTCACCAACCGAGCGTGCCTACAATGAGCAGTTCTTC
abundance: NA
d_gene: NA
v_gene: TRBV18
j_gene: TRBJ2-1

CDR3aa: CASSFSRQTQYF
CDR3nt: TGTGCCAGCAGTTTTAGTCGTCAGACCCAGTACTTC
abundance: NA
d_gene: NA
v_gene: TRBV12-3/TRBV12-4
j_gene: TRBJ2-5

CDR3aa: CASSLDRGSYEQYF
CDR3nt: TGTGCCAGCAGCTTGGATCGGGGCTCCTACGAGCAGTACTTC
abundance: NA
d_gene: NA
v_gene: TRBV5-4
j_gene: TRBJ2-7

CDR3aa: CASSRDRNNEKLFF
CDR3nt: TGTGCCAGCAGCCGGGACAGGAATAATGAAAAACTGTTTTTT
abundance: NA
d_gene: TRBD1
v_gene: TRBV7-2
j_gene: TRBJ1-4

CDR3aa: CASRLTNRDNSPLHF
CDR3nt: TGTGCCAGCAGACTCACAAACAGGGATAATTCACCCCTCCACTTT
abundance: few
d_gene: NA
v_gene: TRBV6-5
j_gene: TRBJ1-6